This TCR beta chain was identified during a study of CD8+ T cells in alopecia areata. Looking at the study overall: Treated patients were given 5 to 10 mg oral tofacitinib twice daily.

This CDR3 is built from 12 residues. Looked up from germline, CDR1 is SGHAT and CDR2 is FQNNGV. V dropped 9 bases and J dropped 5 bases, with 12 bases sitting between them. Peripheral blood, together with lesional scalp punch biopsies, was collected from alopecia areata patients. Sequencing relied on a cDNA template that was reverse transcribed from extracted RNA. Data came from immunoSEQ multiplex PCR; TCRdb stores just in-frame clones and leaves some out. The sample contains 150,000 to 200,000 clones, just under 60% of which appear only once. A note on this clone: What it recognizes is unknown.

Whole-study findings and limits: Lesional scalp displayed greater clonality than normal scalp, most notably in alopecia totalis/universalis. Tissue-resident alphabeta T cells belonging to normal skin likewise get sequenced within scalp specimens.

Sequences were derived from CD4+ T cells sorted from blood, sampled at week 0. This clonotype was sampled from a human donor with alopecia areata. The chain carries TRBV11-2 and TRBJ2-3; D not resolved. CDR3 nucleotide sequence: TGTGCCAGTTGCCTCTACGGAGATACGCAGTATTTT. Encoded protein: CASCLYGDTQYF.